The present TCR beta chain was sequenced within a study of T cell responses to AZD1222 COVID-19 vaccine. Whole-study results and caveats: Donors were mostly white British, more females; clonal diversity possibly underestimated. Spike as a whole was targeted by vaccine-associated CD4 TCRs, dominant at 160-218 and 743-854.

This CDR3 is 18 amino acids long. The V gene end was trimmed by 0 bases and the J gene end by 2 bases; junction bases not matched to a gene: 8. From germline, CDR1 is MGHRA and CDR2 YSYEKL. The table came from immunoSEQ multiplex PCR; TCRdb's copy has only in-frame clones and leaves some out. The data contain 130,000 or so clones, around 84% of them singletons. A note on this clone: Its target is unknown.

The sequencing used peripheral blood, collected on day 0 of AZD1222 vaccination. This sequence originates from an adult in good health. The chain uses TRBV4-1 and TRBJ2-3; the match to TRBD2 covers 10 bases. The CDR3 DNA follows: TGCGCCAGCAGCCAAGATAGCGGGGGGTTGAGGGACACAGATACGCAGTATTTT. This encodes CASSQDSGGLRDTDTQYF.